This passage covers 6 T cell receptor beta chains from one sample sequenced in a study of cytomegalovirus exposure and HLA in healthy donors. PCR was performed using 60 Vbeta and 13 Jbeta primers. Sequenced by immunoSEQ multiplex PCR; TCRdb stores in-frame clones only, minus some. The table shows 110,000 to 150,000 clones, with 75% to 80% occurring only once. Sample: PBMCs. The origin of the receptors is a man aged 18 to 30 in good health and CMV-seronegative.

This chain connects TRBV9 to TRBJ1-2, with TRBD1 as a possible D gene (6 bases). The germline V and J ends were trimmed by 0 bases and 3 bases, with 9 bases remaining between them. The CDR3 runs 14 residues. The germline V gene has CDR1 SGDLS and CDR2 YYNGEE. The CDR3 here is CASSVAGADYGYTF. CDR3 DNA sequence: TGTGCCAGCAGCGTAGCAGGGGCCGACTATGGCTACACCTTC.

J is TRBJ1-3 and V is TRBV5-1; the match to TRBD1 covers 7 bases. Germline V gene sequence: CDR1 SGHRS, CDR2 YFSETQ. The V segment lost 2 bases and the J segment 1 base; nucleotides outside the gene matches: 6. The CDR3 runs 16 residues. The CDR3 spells CASSFQGTASGNTIYF. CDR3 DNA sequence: TGCGCCAGCAGCTTCCAAGGGACAGCATCTGGAAACACCATATATTTT.

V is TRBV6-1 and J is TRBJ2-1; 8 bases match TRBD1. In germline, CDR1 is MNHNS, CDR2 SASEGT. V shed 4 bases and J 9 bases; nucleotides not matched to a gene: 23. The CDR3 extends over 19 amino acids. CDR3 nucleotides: TGTGCCAGCAGTGCCTCAGAGGGACTCAGGGGGCGCGGGTCGGGTGAGCAGTTCTTC. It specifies CASSASEGLRGRGSGEQFF.

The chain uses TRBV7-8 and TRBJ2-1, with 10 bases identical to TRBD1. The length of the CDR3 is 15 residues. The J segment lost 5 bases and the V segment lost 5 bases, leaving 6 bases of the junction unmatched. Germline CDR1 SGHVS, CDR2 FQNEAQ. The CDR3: CASSIPGTGDNEQFF. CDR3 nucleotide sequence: TGTGCCAGCAGCATCCCCGGGACAGGGGACAATGAGCAGTTCTTC.

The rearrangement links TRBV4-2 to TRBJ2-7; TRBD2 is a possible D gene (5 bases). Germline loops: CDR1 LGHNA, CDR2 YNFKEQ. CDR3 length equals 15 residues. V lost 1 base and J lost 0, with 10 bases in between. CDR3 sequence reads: CASSQARESSYEQYF. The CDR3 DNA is TGTGCCAGCAGCCAAGCGAGGGAATCCTCCTACGAGCAGTACTTC.

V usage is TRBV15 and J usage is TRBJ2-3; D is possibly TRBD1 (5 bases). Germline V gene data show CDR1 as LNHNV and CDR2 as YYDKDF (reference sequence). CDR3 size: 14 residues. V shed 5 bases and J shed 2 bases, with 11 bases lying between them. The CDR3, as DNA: TGTGCCACCAGCTACCGACAGTTCACAGATACGCAGTATTTT. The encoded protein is CATSYRQFTDTQYF.